A selection of T cell receptor beta chains follows, all from one sample in a study of response to subunit inactivated influenza vaccine. In TCRdb, the RT-PCR reads were re-called with MiXCR into one record per CDR3 protein. The table has more than 550,000 distinct CDR3 sequences, 10% to 12% seen once. These same data were also listed under a study on T cells expressing NK-cell markers.

This specimen consisted of PBMCs from blood, obtained on the day of vaccination. The receptor set was obtained from a man in his fifties who received an inactivated influenza vaccine. CDR3s include the opening cysteine and the closing phenylalanine or tryptophan. Fields, in order: V gene, clone size, J gene, D gene, CDR3 DNA, CDR3 protein. D genes are given only for firm matches. Size is stated for part of the rows, as once, few or many counts, or as a class when the clone is expanded.

V: TRBV5-1
size: -
J: TRBJ2-7
D: -
DNA: TGCGCCAGCAGCTTGAGGCAGGGAGCAGAGGAGCAGTACTTC
CDR3: CASSLRQGAEEQYF

V: TRBV9
size: -
J: TRBJ2-5
D: TRBD1
DNA: TGTGCCAGCAGCCCACAACAGGGGATCCAAGAGACCCAGTACTTC
CDR3: CASSPQQGIQETQYF

V: TRBV25-1
size: -
J: TRBJ1-6
D: TRBD1
DNA: TGTGCCAGCAGTGAGACAGGGAGAAATTCACCCCTCCACTTT
CDR3: CASSETGRNSPLHF

V: TRBV11-1
size: few
J: TRBJ2-5
D: TRBD2
DNA: TGTGCCAGCAGCTTAGTGGGGTCTAGCGGTTGGTACCAAGAGACCCAGTACTTC
CDR3: CASSLVGSSGWYQETQYF

V: TRBV5-4
size: -
J: TRBJ2-7
D: -
DNA: TGTGCCAGCAATAAAGAGGGCGGACGCTCCTACGAGCAGTACTTC
CDR3: CASNKEGGRSYEQYF

V: TRBV29-1
size: few
J: TRBJ2-7
D: -
DNA: TGCAGCGTTGTCCAGGGAGGTTACGAGCAGTACTTC
CDR3: CSVVQGGYEQYF

V: TRBV20-1
size: few
J: TRBJ2-1
D: TRBD2
DNA: TGCAGCTCCTACGGACTAGCGGGGGACAATGAGCAGTTCTTC
CDR3: CSSYGLAGDNEQFF

V: TRBV7-9
size: few
J: TRBJ1-1
D: TRBD1
DNA: TGTGCCAGCAGAATCGGACAGGGCGGGAACACTGAAGCTTTCTTT
CDR3: CASRIGQGGNTEAFF

V: TRBV28
size: few
J: TRBJ1-4
D: -
DNA: TGTGCCAGCAGTCCGGCCGCAGGGTTTGCGGAGGAAAAACTGTTTTTT
CDR3: CASSPAAGFAEEKLFF

V: TRBV3-1
size: -
J: TRBJ2-6
D: -
DNA: TGTGCCAGCAGTCATTCCACGGCTGGGGCCAACGTCCTGACTTTC
CDR3: CASSHSTAGANVLTF

V: TRBV20-1
size: -
J: TRBJ2-3
D: -
DNA: TGCAGTGCAAACAGGGCTAGCACAGATACGCAGTATTTT
CDR3: CSANRASTDTQYF

V: TRBV6-5
size: -
J: TRBJ2-1
D: TRBD2
DNA: TGTGCCAGCAGTTTCCTGGGACTAGCGGGGGCGGGGGAGCAGTTCTTC
CDR3: CASSFLGLAGAGEQFF

V: TRBV20-1
size: -
J: TRBJ2-1
D: -
DNA: TGCAGTGCTTACCCCGGGGCGGGGCGTGGTGAGCAGTTCTTC
CDR3: CSAYPGAGRGEQFF

V: TRBV3-1
size: few
J: TRBJ2-1
D: -
DNA: TGTGCCAGCAGCCAAGCCCGGGGGGCGCATGAGCAGTTCTTC
CDR3: CASSQARGAHEQFF

V: TRBV7-2
size: -
J: TRBJ2-2
D: -
DNA: TGTGCCAGCAGCCCCAAGCGACTAGAATCGTCCACCGGGGAGCTGTTTTTT
CDR3: CASSPKRLESSTGELFF

V: TRBV6-2/TRBV6-3
size: few
J: TRBJ2-3
D: TRBD1
DNA: TGTGCCAGCAGAACGGGACAGGGGTCGCAGTATTTT
CDR3: CASRTGQGSQYF

V: TRBV7-2
size: few
J: TRBJ2-1
D: TRBD2
DNA: TGTGCCAGCAGCTTAGAACTAGCGGGGGACCCTCAGCAGTTCTTC
CDR3: CASSLELAGDPQQFF

V: TRBV20-1
size: few
J: TRBJ1-5
D: TRBD1
DNA: TGCAGCGCTACAGGGGGCGCGAATCAGCCCCAGCATTTT
CDR3: CSATGGANQPQHF

V: TRBV20-1
size: -
J: TRBJ2-7
D: TRBD2
DNA: TGCAGTGCTACGCCCATAGCGGGGGGAGTTGGCGAGCAGTACTTC
CDR3: CSATPIAGGVGEQYF

V: TRBV4-2
size: -
J: TRBJ2-3
D: -
DNA: TGTGCCAGCAGCCAGGATTATCTAGCGCATGGGCCAGGGGATACGCAGTATTTT
CDR3: CASSQDYLAHGPGDTQYF

V: TRBV20-1
size: many
J: TRBJ2-5
D: TRBD1
DNA: TGCAGTGCCGTTGGGACAGGGAAAGAGACCCAGTACTTC
CDR3: CSAVGTGKETQYF

V: TRBV29-1
size: many
J: TRBJ2-1
D: -
DNA: TGCAGCGTTGATAACCGGGAGCCTAACAATGAGCAGTTCTTC
CDR3: CSVDNREPNNEQFF

V: TRBV12-3/TRBV12-4
size: -
J: TRBJ2-5
D: -
DNA: TGTGCCAGCAGTTTACTGGGAACAGGAGAGACCCAGTACTTC
CDR3: CASSLLGTGETQYF

V: TRBV7-2
size: many
J: TRBJ2-7
D: -
DNA: TGTGCCAGCAGCAAGTCGGCCTACGAGCAGTACTTC
CDR3: CASSKSAYEQYF

V: TRBV1
size: -
J: TRBJ2-1
D: -
DNA: TGCACCAGCAGCCAAGTTTCACCGTCTGAGCAGTTCTTC
CDR3: CTSSQVSPSEQFF

V: TRBV18
size: few
J: TRBJ1-3
D: -
DNA: TGTGCCAGCTCACCGTCGCCCGGGGGGGCTAATGGAAACACCATATATTTT
CDR3: CASSPSPGGANGNTIYF

V: TRBV18
size: -
J: TRBJ2-7
D: -
DNA: TGTGCCAGCTCACCAACACCAAACTACGAGCAGTACTTC
CDR3: CASSPTPNYEQYF

V: TRBV4-2
size: many
J: TRBJ2-7
D: -
DNA: TGTGCCAGCAGGCCCGAGGGTACAGTCTCCTACGAGCAGTACTTC
CDR3: CASRPEGTVSYEQYF

V: TRBV6-1
size: many
J: TRBJ2-3
D: -
DNA: TGTGCCAGCAGTCATCCCGACGAAGGGACTAGCACAGATACGCAGTATTTT
CDR3: CASSHPDEGTSTDTQYF

V: TRBV7-8
size: many
J: TRBJ2-2
D: TRBD1
DNA: TGTGCCAGCAGCTATGGACAGGGCAGGCCGAACACCGGGGAGCTGTTTTTT
CDR3: CASSYGQGRPNTGELFF

V: TRBV5-1
size: many
J: TRBJ2-1
D: -
DNA: TGCGCCAGCAGCCCACAACACAATGAGCAGTTCTTC
CDR3: CASSPQHNEQFF

V: TRBV28
size: -
J: TRBJ2-3
D: TRBD2
DNA: TGTGCCAGCAGTCACCCAACGCGGGAGCCAGATACGCAGTATTTT
CDR3: CASSHPTREPDTQYF

V: TRBV7-8
size: few
J: TRBJ2-1
D: -
DNA: TGTGCCAGCAGCTTACCCGGAGCCTCCTACAATGAGCAGTTCTTC
CDR3: CASSLPGASYNEQFF

V: TRBV5-8
size: -
J: TRBJ1-5
D: TRBD1
DNA: TGTGCCAGCAGCTTCAGGACAGGGATGGGAACTCAGCCCCAGCATTTT
CDR3: CASSFRTGMGTQPQHF

V: TRBV29-1
size: -
J: TRBJ2-3
D: TRBD2
DNA: TGCAGCGTTGGACAGACTAGCGGGAGGGCAGATACGCAGTATTTT
CDR3: CSVGQTSGRADTQYF

V: TRBV4-2
size: few
J: TRBJ1-4
D: -
DNA: TGTGCCAGCAGCCAAAGGGGTTCCTATGAAAAACTGTTTTTT
CDR3: CASSQRGSYEKLFF

V: TRBV2
size: many
J: TRBJ1-2
D: -
DNA: TGTGCCAGCAGCCCAGACAGCTATGGCTACACCTTC
CDR3: CASSPDSYGYTF